This T cell receptor (beta chain) emerged from a study of T cell responses to AZD1222 COVID-19 vaccine. Points from the study as a whole: All repertoire sampling was performed exclusively after the peak T cell response.

Repertoires were generated with immunoSEQ multiplex PCR, while TCRdb's copy carries only in-frame clones and drops some. The sample lists 130,000 or so clones, 80% to 95% occurring once. V lost 0 bases to trimming and J lost 1 base, with 10 bases between them. CDR1 is SGHRS, CDR2 YFSETQ, per germline. This CDR3 comprises 15 residues. A remark on this clone: No antigen is known for it.

This material consisted of peripheral blood, taken on day 0 of MenACWY control vaccination. The sequence derives from an adult in good health. This chain connects TRBV5-1 to TRBJ1-2; possible D gene TRBD1, 5 bases. As DNA, the CDR3 is TGCGCCAGCAGCTTGGAGGGCAGGGATAACTATGGCTACACCTTC. Translating gives CASSLEGRDNYGYTF.